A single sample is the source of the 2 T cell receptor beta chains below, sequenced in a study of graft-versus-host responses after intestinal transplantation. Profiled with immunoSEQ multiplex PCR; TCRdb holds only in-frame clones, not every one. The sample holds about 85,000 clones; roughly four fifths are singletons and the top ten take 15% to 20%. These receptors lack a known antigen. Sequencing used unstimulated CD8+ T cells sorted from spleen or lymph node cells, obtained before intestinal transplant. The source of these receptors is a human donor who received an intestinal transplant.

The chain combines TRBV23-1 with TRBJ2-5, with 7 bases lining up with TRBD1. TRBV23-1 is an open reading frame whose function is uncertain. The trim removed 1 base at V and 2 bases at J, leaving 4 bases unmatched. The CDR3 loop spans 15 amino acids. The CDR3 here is CASSQFRQGQETQYF. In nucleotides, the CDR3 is TGCGCCAGCAGTCAATTCAGACAGGGACAAGAGACCCAGTACTTC.

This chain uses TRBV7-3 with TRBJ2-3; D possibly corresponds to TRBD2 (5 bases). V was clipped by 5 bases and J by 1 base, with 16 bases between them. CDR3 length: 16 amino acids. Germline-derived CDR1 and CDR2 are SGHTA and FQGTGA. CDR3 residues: CASSPSPSFGTDTQYF. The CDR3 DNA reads TGTGCCAGCAGCCCCTCCCCTAGCTTTGGCACAGATACGCAGTATTTT.